This TCR beta chain was recorded in a study of breast tumors, draining lymph nodes, adjacent tissues. Study-wide findings and caveats: Tumor repertoires ranked between lymph nodes and nontumor tissue in diversity, with V and J gene preferences. Findings are consistent with lymph node origin and intratumoral expansion of most tumor T cells. Luminal-like breast cancer showed significantly higher tumor–nontumor repertoire similarity than basal-like.

Each CDR3 protein is one row after TCRdb ran MiXCR on the multiplex PCR reads. The data hold about 66,000 distinct CDR3 sequences, with 40% to 45% observed a single time. To note about this clonotype: Its specificity is not known. One end of the junction varies from germline; a read error may be responsible.

The CDR3 has 13 residues. From germline, CDR1 is DFQATT and CDR2 SNEGSKA (reference sequence). The receptor comes from a female donor with breast cancer. Some clones in this sample may be carry-over from other donors' samples. Sequencing input: breast tumor tissue. The chain is built from TRBV20-1 and TRBJ2-2; perhaps TRBD2 as D (5 bases). In DNA form, the CDR3 reads TGCAGTGCTAGCGAAATAGACACCGGGGAGCTGATTTTT. Translated, it gives CSASEIDTGELIF.